This T cell receptor (beta chain) was identified during a study of CD4 and CD8 cells across lung adenocarcinoma regions. This clonotype was seen only a few times. TCRdb ran MiXCR on the PCR reads and lists one entry per CDR3 protein. This sample carries over 6,000 distinct CDR3 sequences, 56% of them seen once, and the ten largest clones take 24%. This CDR3 comprises 15 residues. The germline V gene encodes CDR1 DFQATT and CDR2 SNEGSKA (reference sequence). Samples came from patients with localized non-small cell lung adenocarcinoma. The chain has TRBV20-1 and TRBJ1-1, with a tentative D call TRBD1 (5 bases). This receptor was obtained from a female donor with lung adenocarcinoma. The CD4 and CD8 labels of this study may be unreliable. Sequencing was done on a sample of CD4+ T cells from the center of a lung tumor. The CDR3 DNA sequence: TGCAGAAGCGAGACCATCGGGGGAATGAACACTGAAGCTTTCTTT. This codes for CRSETIGGMNTEAFF.